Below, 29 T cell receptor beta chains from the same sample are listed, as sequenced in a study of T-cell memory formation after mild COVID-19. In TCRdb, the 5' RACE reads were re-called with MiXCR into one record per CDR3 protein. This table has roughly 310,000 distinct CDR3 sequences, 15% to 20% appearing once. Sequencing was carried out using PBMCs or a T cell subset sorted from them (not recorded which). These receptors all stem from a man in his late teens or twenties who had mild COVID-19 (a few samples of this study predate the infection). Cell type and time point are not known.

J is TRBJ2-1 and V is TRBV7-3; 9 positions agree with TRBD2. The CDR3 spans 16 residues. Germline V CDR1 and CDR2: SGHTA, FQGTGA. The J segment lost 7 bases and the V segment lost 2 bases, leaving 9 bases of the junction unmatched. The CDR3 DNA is TGTGCCAGCAGCTTATCTGGCGGGGGGGCTATTAATGAGCAGTTCTTC. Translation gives CASSLSGGGAINEQFF. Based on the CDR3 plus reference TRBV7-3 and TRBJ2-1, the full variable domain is GAGVSQTPSNKVTEKGKYVELRCDPISGHTALYWYRQSLGQGPEFLIYFQGTGAADDSGLPNDRFFAVRPEGSVSTLKIQRTERGDSAVYLCASSLSGGGAINEQFFGPGTRLTVL.

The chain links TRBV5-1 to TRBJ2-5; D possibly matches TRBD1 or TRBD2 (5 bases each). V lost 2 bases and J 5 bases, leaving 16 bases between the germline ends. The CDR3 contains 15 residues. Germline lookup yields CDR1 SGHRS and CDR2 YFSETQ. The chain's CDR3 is CASSLRGPEGETQYF. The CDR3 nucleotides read TGCGCCAGCAGCTTACGCGGGCCTGAGGGGGAGACCCAGTACTTC.

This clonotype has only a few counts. The CDR3 sequence: CASGDRAYGYGYTF. The DNA of the CDR3 is TGTGCCAGCGGGGACAGGGCGTATGGCTATGGCTACACCTTC. This chain connects TRBV6-2 or TRBV6-3 to TRBJ1-2; 9 bases align to TRBD1. V shed 8 bases, J shed 4 bases, and the junction held 8 bases outside the gene matches. This CDR3 region has 14 residues. Germline V gene data show CDR1 as MNHEY and CDR2 as SVGEGT.

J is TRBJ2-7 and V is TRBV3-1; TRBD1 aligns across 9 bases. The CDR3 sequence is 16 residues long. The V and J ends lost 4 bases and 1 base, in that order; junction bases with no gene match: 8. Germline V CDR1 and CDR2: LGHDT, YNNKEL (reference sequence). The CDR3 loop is CASSPPGGQGSYEQYF. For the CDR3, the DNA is TGTGCCAGCAGCCCCCCCGGAGGACAGGGGTCCTACGAGCAGTACTTC.

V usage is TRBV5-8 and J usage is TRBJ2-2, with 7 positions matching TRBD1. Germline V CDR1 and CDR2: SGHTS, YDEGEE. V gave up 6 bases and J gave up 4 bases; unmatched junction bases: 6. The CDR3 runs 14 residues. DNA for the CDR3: TGTGCCAGCAACAGGGGCCATGGCACCGGGGAGCTGTTTTTT. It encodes CASNRGHGTGELFF.

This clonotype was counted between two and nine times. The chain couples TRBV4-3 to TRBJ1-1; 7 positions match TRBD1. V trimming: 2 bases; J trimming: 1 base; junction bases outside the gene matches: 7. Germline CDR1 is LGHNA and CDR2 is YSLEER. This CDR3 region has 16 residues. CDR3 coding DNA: TGCGCCAGCAGCCAATCCAAGGGGGACAGGAACACTGAAGCTTTCTTT. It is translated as CASSQSKGDRNTEAFF.

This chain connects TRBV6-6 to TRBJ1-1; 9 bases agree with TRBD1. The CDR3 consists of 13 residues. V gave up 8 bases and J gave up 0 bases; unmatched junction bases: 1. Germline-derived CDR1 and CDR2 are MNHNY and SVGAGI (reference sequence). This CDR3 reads CASGTGMNTEAFF. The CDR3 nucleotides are TGTGCCAGCGGGACAGGGATGAACACTGAAGCTTTCTTT.

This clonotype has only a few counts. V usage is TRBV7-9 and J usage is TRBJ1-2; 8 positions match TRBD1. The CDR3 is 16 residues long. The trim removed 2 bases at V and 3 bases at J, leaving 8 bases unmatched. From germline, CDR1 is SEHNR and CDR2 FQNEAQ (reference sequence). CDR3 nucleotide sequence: TGTGCCAGCAGCTTAACCACAGGGGGGTTTTACTATGGCTACACCTTC. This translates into CASSLTTGGFYYGYTF.

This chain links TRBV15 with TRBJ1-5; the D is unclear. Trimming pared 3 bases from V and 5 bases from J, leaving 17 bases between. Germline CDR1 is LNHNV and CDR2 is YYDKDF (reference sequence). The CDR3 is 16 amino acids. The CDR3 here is CATSSGLWQIYQPQHF. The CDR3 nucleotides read TGTGCCACCAGCAGTGGCCTCTGGCAGATCTATCAGCCCCAGCATTTT.

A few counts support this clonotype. The CDR3 DNA reads as TGCGCCAGCAGTGATTCCCGCGGGTTCAACGGGGAGCTGTTTTTT. This encodes CASSDSRGFNGELFF. The gene calls are TRBV10-1 and TRBJ2-2; a weak D match, TRBD2 (5 bases). From germline, CDR1 is WNHNN and CDR2 SYGVQD (reference sequence). The V and J ends lost 3 bases and 7 bases respectively, with 15 bases between them. This CDR3 region has 15 residues.

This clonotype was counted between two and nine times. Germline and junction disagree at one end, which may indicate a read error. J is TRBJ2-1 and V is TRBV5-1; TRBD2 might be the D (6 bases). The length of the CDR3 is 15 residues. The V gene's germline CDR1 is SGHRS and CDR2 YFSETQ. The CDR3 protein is CASSGTGSSYNEHFF. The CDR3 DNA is TGCGCCAGCAGCGGGACTGGAAGCTCCTACAATGAGCATTTCTTC. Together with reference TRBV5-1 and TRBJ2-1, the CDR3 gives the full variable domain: KAGVTQTPRYLIKTRGQQVTLSCSPISGHRSVSWYQQTPGQGLQFLFEYFSETQRNKGNFPGRFSGRQFSNSRSEMNVSTLELGDSALYLCASSGTGSSYNEHFFGPGTRLTVL.

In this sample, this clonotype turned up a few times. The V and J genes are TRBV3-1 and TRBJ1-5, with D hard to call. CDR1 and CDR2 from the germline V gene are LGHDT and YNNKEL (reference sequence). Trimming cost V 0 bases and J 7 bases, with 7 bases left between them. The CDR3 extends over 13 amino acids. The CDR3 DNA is TGTGCCAGCAGCCAAGATATATCCCAGCCCCAGCATTTT. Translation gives CASSQDISQPQHF. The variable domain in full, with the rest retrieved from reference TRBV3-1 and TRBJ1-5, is DTAVSQTPKYLVTQMGNDKSIKCEQNLGHDTMYWYKQDSKKFLKIMFSYNNKELIINETVPNRFSPKSPDKAHLNLHINSLELGDSAVYFCASSQDISQPQHFGDGTRLSIL.

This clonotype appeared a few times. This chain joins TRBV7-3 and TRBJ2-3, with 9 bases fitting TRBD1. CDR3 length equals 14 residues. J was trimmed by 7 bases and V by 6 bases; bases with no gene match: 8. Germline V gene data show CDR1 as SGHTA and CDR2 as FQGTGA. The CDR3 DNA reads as TGTGCCAGCAGTCCCGACAGGGGGTCAAATACGCAGTATTTT. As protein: CASSPDRGSNTQYF.

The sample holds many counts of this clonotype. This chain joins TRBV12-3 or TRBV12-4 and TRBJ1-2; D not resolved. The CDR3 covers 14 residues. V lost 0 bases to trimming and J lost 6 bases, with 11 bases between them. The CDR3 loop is CASSLAHVPDGYTF. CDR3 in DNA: TGTGCCAGCAGTTTAGCGCATGTCCCGGATGGCTACACCTTC.

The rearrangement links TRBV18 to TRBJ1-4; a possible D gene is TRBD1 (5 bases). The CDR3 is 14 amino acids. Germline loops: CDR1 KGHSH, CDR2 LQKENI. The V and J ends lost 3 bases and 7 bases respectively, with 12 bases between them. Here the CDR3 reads CASSPPGGAEKLFF. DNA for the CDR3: TGTGCCAGCTCACCCCCCGGGGGTGCTGAAAAACTGTTTTTT. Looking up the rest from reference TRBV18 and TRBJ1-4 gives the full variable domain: NAGVMQNPRHLVRRRGQEARLRCSPMKGHSHVYWYRQLPEEGLKFMVYLQKENIIDESGMPKERFSAEFPKEGPSILRIQQVVRGDSAAYFCASSPPGGAEKLFFGSGTQLSVL.

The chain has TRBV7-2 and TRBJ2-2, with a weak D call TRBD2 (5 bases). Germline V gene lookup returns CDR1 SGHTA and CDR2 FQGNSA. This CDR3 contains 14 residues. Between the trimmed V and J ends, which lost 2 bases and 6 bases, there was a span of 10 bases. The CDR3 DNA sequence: TGTGCCAGCAGCTTACGTCGGGGTCCCGGGGAGCTGTTTTTT. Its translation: CASSLRRGPGELFF.

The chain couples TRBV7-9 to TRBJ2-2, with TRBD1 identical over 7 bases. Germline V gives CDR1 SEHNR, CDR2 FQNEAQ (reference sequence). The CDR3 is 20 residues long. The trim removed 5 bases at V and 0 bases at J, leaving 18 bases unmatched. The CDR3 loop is CASSPSFTGQKAANTGELFF. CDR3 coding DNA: TGTGCCAGCAGCCCTTCATTTACGGGACAGAAAGCCGCGAACACCGGGGAGCTGTTTTTT.

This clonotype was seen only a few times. In DNA, the CDR3 is TGTGCCAGCAGCCAGCCCGACAGGGGGTACAATGAGCAGTTCTTC. Encoded protein: CASSQPDRGYNEQFF. V usage is TRBV14 and J usage is TRBJ2-1; TRBD1 matches at 9 bases. CDR3 length: 15 residues. The V gene end was trimmed by 3 bases and the J gene end by 4 bases; junction bases not matched to a gene: 4. Germline CDR1 and CDR2: SGHDN and FVKESK.

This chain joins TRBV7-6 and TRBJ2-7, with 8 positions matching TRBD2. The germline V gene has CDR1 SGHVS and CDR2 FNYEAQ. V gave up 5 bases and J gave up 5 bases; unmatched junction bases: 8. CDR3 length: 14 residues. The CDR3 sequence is CASSRSGEGDEQYF. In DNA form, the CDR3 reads TGTGCCAGCAGCCGTAGCGGGGAGGGGGACGAGCAGTACTTC.

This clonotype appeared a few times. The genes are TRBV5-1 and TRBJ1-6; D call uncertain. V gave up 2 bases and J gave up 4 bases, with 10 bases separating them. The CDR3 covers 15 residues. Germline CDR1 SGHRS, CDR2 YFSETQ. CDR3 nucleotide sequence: TGCGCCAGCAGCTTACCACTTGATTATAATTCACCCCTCCACTTT. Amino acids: CASSLPLDYNSPLHF.

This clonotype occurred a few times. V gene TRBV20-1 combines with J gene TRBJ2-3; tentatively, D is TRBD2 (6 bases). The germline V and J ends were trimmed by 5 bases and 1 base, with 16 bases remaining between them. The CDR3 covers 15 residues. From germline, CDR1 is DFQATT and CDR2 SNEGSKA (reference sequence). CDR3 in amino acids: CSAGRDGGGTDTQYF. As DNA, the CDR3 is TGCAGTGCTGGGCGGGACGGGGGAGGCACAGATACGCAGTATTTT.

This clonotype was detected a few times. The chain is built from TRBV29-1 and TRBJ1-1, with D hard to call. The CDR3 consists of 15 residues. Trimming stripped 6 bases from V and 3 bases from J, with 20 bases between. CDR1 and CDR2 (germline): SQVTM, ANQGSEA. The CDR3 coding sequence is TGCAGCGTCGCCTTAATGGGCAAGGAGGACACTGAAGCTTTCTTT. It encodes CSVALMGKEDTEAFF.

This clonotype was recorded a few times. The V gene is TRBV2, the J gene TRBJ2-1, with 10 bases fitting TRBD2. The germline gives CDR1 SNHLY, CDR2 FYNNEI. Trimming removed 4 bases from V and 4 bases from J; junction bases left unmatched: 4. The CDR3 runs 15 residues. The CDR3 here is CASSVEAGGYNEQFF. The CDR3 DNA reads TGTGCCAGCAGTGTAGAAGCGGGGGGGTACAATGAGCAGTTCTTC.

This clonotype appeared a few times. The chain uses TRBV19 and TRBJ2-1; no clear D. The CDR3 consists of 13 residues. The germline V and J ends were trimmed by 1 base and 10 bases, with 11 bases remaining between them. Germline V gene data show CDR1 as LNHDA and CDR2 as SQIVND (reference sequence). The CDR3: CASSIGRSREQFF. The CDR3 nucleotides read TGTGCCAGTAGTATAGGTCGGAGCCGGGAGCAGTTCTTC.

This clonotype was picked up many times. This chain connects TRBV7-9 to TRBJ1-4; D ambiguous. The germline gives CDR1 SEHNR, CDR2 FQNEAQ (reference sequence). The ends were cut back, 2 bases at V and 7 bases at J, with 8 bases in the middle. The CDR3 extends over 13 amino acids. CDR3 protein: CASSLIEREKLFF. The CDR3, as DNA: TGTGCCAGCAGCTTAATAGAACGTGAAAAACTGTTTTTT.

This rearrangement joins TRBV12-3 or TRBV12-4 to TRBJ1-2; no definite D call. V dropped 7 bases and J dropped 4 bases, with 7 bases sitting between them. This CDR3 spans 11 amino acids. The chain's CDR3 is CASTRGYGYTF. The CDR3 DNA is TGTGCCAGCACTCGTGGCTATGGCTACACCTTC.

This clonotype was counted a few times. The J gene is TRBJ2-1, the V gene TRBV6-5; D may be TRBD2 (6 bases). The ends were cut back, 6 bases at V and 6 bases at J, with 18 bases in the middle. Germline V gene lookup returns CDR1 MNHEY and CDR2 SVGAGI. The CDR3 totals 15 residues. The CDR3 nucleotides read TGTGCCAGCAGAACTCCCGGGACTGCGGGCAATGAGCAGTTCTTC. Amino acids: CASRTPGTAGNEQFF.

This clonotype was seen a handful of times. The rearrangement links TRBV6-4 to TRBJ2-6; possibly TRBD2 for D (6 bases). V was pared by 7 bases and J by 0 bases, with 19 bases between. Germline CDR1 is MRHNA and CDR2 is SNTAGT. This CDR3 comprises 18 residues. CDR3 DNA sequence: TGTGCCAGCACACCTTCGGGAGCTTCCCTCTCTGGGGCCAACGTCCTGACTTTC. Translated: CASTPSGASLSGANVLTF.

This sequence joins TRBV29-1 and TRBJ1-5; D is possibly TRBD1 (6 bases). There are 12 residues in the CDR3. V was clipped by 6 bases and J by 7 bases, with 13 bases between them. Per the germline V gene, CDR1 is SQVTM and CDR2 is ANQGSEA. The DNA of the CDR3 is TGCAGCGTCCTAGGGGGAAGGCAGCCCCAGCATTTT. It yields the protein CSVLGGRQPQHF.